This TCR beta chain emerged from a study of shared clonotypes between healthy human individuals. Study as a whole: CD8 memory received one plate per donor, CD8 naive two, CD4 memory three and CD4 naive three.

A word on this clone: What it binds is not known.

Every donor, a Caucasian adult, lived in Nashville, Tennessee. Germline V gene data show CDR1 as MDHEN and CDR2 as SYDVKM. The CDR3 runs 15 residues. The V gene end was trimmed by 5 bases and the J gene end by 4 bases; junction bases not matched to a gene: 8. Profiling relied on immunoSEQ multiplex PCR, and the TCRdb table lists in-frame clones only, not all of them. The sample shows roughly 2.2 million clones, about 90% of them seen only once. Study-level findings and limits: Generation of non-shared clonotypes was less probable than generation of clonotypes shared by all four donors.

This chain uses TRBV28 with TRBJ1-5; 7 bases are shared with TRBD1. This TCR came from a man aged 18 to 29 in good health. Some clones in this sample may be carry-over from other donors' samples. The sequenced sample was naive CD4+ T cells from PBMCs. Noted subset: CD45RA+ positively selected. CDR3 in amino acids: CASSPRQGPNQPQHF. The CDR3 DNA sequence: TGTGCCAGCAGTCCTCGACAGGGCCCGAATCAGCCCCAGCATTTT.